Below, one T cell receptor (beta chain) is given with its context. Antigen: not known. A junction boundary mismatches the germline segment, possibly from a read error. These data are taken from a study of cytomegalovirus exposure and HLA in healthy donors. General study results and limits: In an earlier analysis, about 87% or about 30%: the productive usage of most TCR beta V segments.

PCR employed 60 Vbeta and 13 Jbeta primers. Generated by immunoSEQ multiplex PCR, the TCRdb table keeps only in-frame clones and is missing some. The sample has fewer than 130,000 clones, approximately 80% seen once. The CDR3 consists of 18 residues. Germline CDR1 reads SSHAT; CDR2 reads FNYEAQ (reference sequence). Sequenced sample: PBMCs. The V and J genes are TRBV7-7 and TRBJ1-2; the match to TRBD1 covers 9 bases. This TCR was sampled from a female donor in good health and CMV-seropositive. CDR3 loop: CASSLGQRTGEYGYGYTF. The CDR3 DNA reads as TGTGCTAGCAGCTTAGGCCAAAGGACAGGGGAATACGGCTATGGCTACACCTTC.